This T cell receptor (beta chain) stems from a study of cytomegalovirus exposure and HLA in healthy donors. A remark on this clone: Antigen unknown.

Overall study findings and caveats: An Asian-associated ancestry cluster reportedly showed fewer N-insertions than the roughly 670-donor mean in a later analysis. Associated with cytomegalovirus, according to the listing, were around 160 TCR beta chains.

In the PCR, 60 Vbeta and 13 Jbeta primers were used. Data came from immunoSEQ multiplex PCR; TCRdb stores just in-frame clones and leaves some out. The table lists about 110,000 clones, 77% of them singletons. Per germline, CDR1 MDHEN and CDR2 SYDVKM. The length of the CDR3 is 14 residues. With 7 bases removed from V and 1 base from J, the gap between germline ends came to 13 bases. The source of this sequence is a male donor in good health and CMV-seronegative. The specimen sequenced was PBMCs. The gene calls are TRBV28 and TRBJ1-1; TRBD1 might be the D (6 bases). The CDR3 bases are TGTGCCAGCACCCCCGCAGGGGCGAACACTGAAGCTTTCTTT. Translating gives CASTPAGANTEAFF.